The clone carrying this TCR beta chain came up once. The antigen is undetermined. These data originate in a study of T cell responses to AZD1222 COVID-19 vaccine. Findings of the study overall: Once two AZD1222 doses were given, Spike-specific TCR breadth and depth went up.

Trimming left V 10 bases short and J 6 bases short, with 11 bases between. CDR1 is MNHEY and CDR2 is SVGAGI in the germline V gene. CDR3 size: 11 residues. The data were produced by immunoSEQ multiplex PCR, yet TCRdb's version contains in-frame clones alone and is incomplete. The profile covers approximately 150,000 clones, with 88% appearing a single time and around 5% taken by the ten largest. The chain joins TRBV6-5 to TRBJ2-3, with no clear D. The clonotype was recovered from an adult who received the MenACWY meningococcal vaccine as a control. This sample comprised peripheral blood, obtained 28 days after the second dose of the MenACWY control vaccine. The CDR3 bases are TGTGCCACCCGAGTGTCGGATACGCAGTATTTT. Translating it yields CATRVSDTQYF.